This T cell receptor (beta chain) was sequenced for a study of blood T cell repertoires in COVID-19. Turning to the study itself: Samples came from the United States, Italy and Spain, spanning acute and convalescent COVID-19. Nucleic acid was either cDNA or gDNA, and it came from T cells, B-cell-depleted T cells, or PBMCs.

This CDR3 is 14 amino acids long. V lost 0 bases, J lost 2 bases, and 9 bases lay in between. Germline CDR1 is SGDLS and CDR2 is YYNGEE. Some clones are missing from TCRdb's copy, which holds only in-frame ones; the method was immunoSEQ multiplex PCR. The table has 25,000 to 35,000 clones, 65% to 90% seen once; the top ten hold under 8%. This rearrangement joins TRBV9 to TRBJ2-7; weak D call: TRBD2 (6 bases). The sequence derives from a man aged 60-69 years with active COVID-19. The sample consisted of peripheral blood. DNA for the CDR3: TGTGCCAGCAGCGTAGGGACTAACGCCTACGAGCAGTACTTC. Protein: CASSVGTNAYEQYF.